This TCR beta chain was retrieved from a study of lymphopenia after photon versus proton radiotherapy. Profiled with immunoSEQ multiplex PCR; TCRdb holds only in-frame clones, not every one. Of around 26,000 clones in the sample, over 85% were seen once. A note on this clone: Its matching antigen is unknown. The missing conserved phenylalanine or tryptophan at the end of this CDR3 makes a read error likely.

Overall study findings and caveats: Under photons, naive T cells and diversity fell while effector/memory populations rose. Authors raise, but do not show, better survival with proton therapy.

Trimming removed 8 bases at V and 8 bases at J, with 12 bases between. The CDR3 runs to 11 residues. CDR1 is MGHDK, CDR2 SYGVNS, per germline. The chain is built from TRBV25-1 and TRBJ1-2; a weak D match, TRBD1 (5 bases). The specimen comprised peripheral blood, sampled from a patient treated with photon-based radiotherapy. This receptor was obtained from a woman aged 45 to 65 with cholangiocarcinoma. The CDR3 sequence: CASRLGVGYTL. CDR3 in DNA: TGTGCCAGCCGACTGGGGGTGGGCTACACCCTC.